The 31 T cell receptor beta chains reported below all come from one sample, sequenced in a study of cytomegalovirus exposure and HLA in healthy donors (TCRdb year 2017). Library creation used the immunoSEQ multiplex PCR assay. A mixture of 60 forward primers for TCR Vbeta segments and 13 reverse primers for TCR Jbeta segments was used in the multiplex PCR. Entries here come from immuneACCESS through TCRdb and include only in-frame sequences with V and J called. Some clones fail to appear in such tables; in the studies checked, an unresolved V gene covers under half of the shortfall, and the cause of the remainder is unknown. This sample's clone table shows 150,000 to 200,000 clones. The biggest ten clones account for around 1.9% of the sample. Source material: PBMCs. All receptors come from a man aged 25-45 years in good health and CMV-seronegative.

The rearrangement uses TRBV2 and TRBJ2-7; TRBD2 agrees at 11 bases. CDR1 and CDR2 from the germline V gene are SNHLY and FYNNEI. This CDR3 has 14 amino acids. Losses at the gene ends were 9 bases for V and 1 base for J; bases not matched to a gene: 5. The CDR3 DNA follows: TGTGCCAGTGATGGGACTAGCGGTTCCTACGAGCAGTACTTC. Its translation is CASDGTSGSYEQYF.

The chain has TRBV6-5 and TRBJ2-1, with 7 bases aligning to TRBD2. Germline lookup yields CDR1 MNHEY and CDR2 SVGAGI. Germline trimming cut 0 bases from V and 6 bases from J; bases unmatched to any gene: 8. The CDR3 sequence is 16 residues long. The CDR3 DNA reads TGTGCCAGCAGTTACTCGAAGACTAGCCGGGCCAATGAGCAGTTCTTC. Encoded protein: CASSYSKTSRANEQFF.

The rearrangement uses TRBV6-5 and TRBJ2-5; 7 positions agree with TRBD2. CDR3 size: 13 residues. The germline gives CDR1 MNHEY, CDR2 SVGAGI. V shed 6 bases, J shed 5 bases, and the junction held 6 bases outside the gene matches. The CDR3 sequence: CASSLTSAETQYF. In DNA form, the CDR3 reads TGTGCCAGCAGCCTAACTAGCGCGGAGACCCAGTACTTC.

The chain combines TRBV23-1 with TRBJ2-3; 11 bases align to TRBD1. Being an ORF, TRBV23-1 has a function that is uncertain. V lost 11 bases to trimming and J lost 1 base; unmatched junction nucleotides: 2. The CDR3 covers 13 residues. The CDR3 region is CAGTGGGTDTQYF. CDR3 DNA sequence: TGCGCCGGGACAGGGGGTGGCACAGATACGCAGTATTTT.

The CDR3 sequence is CASRWGQNTYEQYF. In DNA form, the CDR3 reads TGTGCCAGCAGATGGGGGCAGAACACCTACGAGCAGTACTTC. The chain is built from TRBV11-2 and TRBJ2-7; tentative D call: TRBD1 (6 bases). In germline, CDR1 is SGHAT, CDR2 FQNNGV. Deletions cut 6 bases from V and 2 bases from J, with 14 bases between. The CDR3 is 14 residues long.

The genes are TRBV11-2 and TRBJ2-4, with D tentatively TRBD1 (5 bases). Germline V gene lookup returns CDR1 SGHAT and CDR2 FQNNGV. The germline V and J ends were trimmed by 2 bases and 0 bases, with 14 bases remaining between them. The CDR3 has 17 residues. The CDR3 protein is CASSLKGVGLAKNIQYF. In nucleotides, the CDR3 is TGTGCCAGCAGCTTAAAAGGAGTGGGGCTAGCCAAAAACATTCAGTACTTC. The variable domain in full, with the rest retrieved from reference TRBV11-2 and TRBJ2-4, is EAGVAQSPRYKIIEKRQSVAFWCNPISGHATLYWYQQILGQGPKLLIQFQNNGVVDDSQLPKDRFSAERLKGVDSTLKIQPAKLEDSAVYLCASSLKGVGLAKNIQYFGAGTRLSVL.

V gene TRBV10-3 combines with J gene TRBJ2-2; 7 positions match TRBD2. The CDR3 runs 14 residues. CDR1 and CDR2 (germline): ENHRY, SYGVKD. J lost 2 bases, V lost 10 bases, and 7 bases had no gene match. CDR3 protein: CATRGVSNTGELFF. As DNA, the CDR3 is TGTGCCACCCGGGGGGTCAGTAACACCGGGGAGCTGTTTTTT.

The rearrangement joins TRBV5-1 to TRBJ2-1; 13 bases are a match to TRBD2. The CDR3 totals 18 residues. The germline V gene has CDR1 SGHRS and CDR2 YFSETQ. The V gene end was trimmed by 1 base and the J gene end by 2 bases; junction bases not matched to a gene: 6. This CDR3 reads CASSLLTSGRRTYNEQFF. Written as DNA, the CDR3 is TGCGCCAGCAGCTTGCTGACTAGCGGGAGGAGGACCTACAATGAGCAGTTCTTC.

The chain uses TRBV10-3 and TRBJ2-1; 11 bases map to TRBD2. CDR3 size: 13 residues. With 11 bases clipped from V and 10 bases from J, the junction kept 10 bases outside the gene matches. Germline V CDR1 and CDR2: ENHRY, SYGVKD. The CDR3 here is CAATSGSRREQFF. The CDR3 nucleotides read TGTGCCGCCACTAGCGGGAGTAGGCGGGAGCAGTTCTTC.

The V gene is TRBV2, the J gene TRBJ1-2; D is undetermined. The CDR3 consists of 13 residues. CDR1 SNHLY and CDR2 FYNNEI come from the germline V gene. The V end was cut by 9 bases, the J end by 6 bases, with 17 bases between. The CDR3 protein is CASPTSSNDGYTF. The CDR3 DNA reads as TGTGCCAGTCCCACTTCCTCAAATGATGGCTACACCTTC.

This chain connects TRBV4-2 to TRBJ1-1, with 7 positions matching TRBD1. After removal of 0 bases from V and 3 bases from J, the junction contained 1 base not matched to a gene. From germline, CDR1 is LGHNA and CDR2 YNFKEQ. This CDR3 contains 14 residues. As DNA, the CDR3 is TGTGCCAGCAGCCAAGATACAGGGGACACTGAAGCTTTCTTT. Amino acid sequence: CASSQDTGDTEAFF.

The chain has TRBV7-6 and TRBJ2-1; 12 bases map to TRBD2. With 3 bases clipped from V and 9 bases from J, the junction kept 3 bases outside the gene matches. The CDR3 is made up of 14 amino acids. Germline CDR1 is SGHVS and CDR2 is FNYEAQ. The CDR3: CASSFQLAGGEQFF. As DNA, the CDR3 is TGTGCCAGCAGCTTCCAACTAGCGGGGGGTGAGCAGTTCTTC.

This chain joins TRBV9 and TRBJ1-1; TRBD1 might be the D (5 bases). This CDR3 has 13 residues. Trimming took off 4 bases at V and 4 bases at J, with 11 bases between the two ends. Per germline, CDR1 SGDLS and CDR2 YYNGEE. CDR3 loop: CASSPAGITEAFF. CDR3 sequence (DNA): TGTGCCAGCAGCCCCGCAGGGATCACTGAAGCTTTCTTT.

The CDR3 DNA reads as TGTGCCAGCAGCCCCCGACTAGCTACGAGGGCCCAGTACTTC. It yields the protein CASSPRLATRAQYF. The chain recombines TRBV7-2 with TRBJ2-5, with 7 bases identical to TRBD2. Germline V CDR1 and CDR2: SGHTA, FQGNSA. Trimming at V came to 5 bases and at J to 9 bases, leaving 12 bases not matched to a gene. The CDR3 is 14 amino acids.

V is TRBV11-2 and J is TRBJ2-1, with 7 bases lining up with TRBD1. The CDR3 is 14 amino acids. The junction had 9 bases not matched to a gene; V was cut back by 5 bases and J by 8 bases. The germline CDR1 and CDR2 sequences are SGHAT and FQNNGV. CDR3 DNA sequence: TGTGCCAGCAGCCAAGACAGGGATAGGGATGAGCAGTTCTTC. Protein: CASSQDRDRDEQFF.

The rearrangement uses TRBV5-1 and TRBJ1-4; D not certain. CDR3 length equals 14 residues. Looked up from germline, CDR1 is SGHRS and CDR2 is YFSETQ. Deletions cut 4 bases from V and 3 bases from J, with 10 bases between. Written as DNA, the CDR3 is TGCGCCAGCAGCAGCCGGTCGGCTAATGAAAAACTGTTTTTT. Translation: CASSSRSANEKLFF.

V usage is TRBV2 and J usage is TRBJ2-7, with D hard to call. CDR1 is SNHLY and CDR2 is FYNNEI in the germline V gene. The ends were cut back, 5 bases at V and 10 bases at J, with 15 bases in the middle. This CDR3 contains 12 residues. CDR3 amino acids: CASSYITAGQYF. The CDR3 DNA is TGTGCCAGCAGTTACATTACAGCCGGCCAGTACTTC. Full variable domain (remainder filled in from reference TRBV2 and TRBJ2-7): EPEVTQTPSHQVTQMGQEVILRCVPISNHLYFYWYRQILGQKVEFLVSFYNNEISEKSEIFDDQFSVERPDGSNFTLKIRSTKLEDSAMYFCASSYITAGQYFGPGTRLTVT.

The chain has TRBV5-1 and TRBJ2-7, with D possibly being TRBD2 (6 bases). This CDR3 region has 11 residues. With 4 bases removed from V and 4 bases from J, the gap between germline ends came to 6 bases. CDR1 is SGHRS, CDR2 YFSETQ, per germline. CDR3 bases: TGCGCCAGCAGCGGGGGGTACGAGCAGTACTTC. It specifies CASSGGYEQYF.

This chain links TRBV30 with TRBJ1-1; D may be TRBD1 (6 bases). CDR1 is GTSNPN, CDR2 SVGIG, per germline (reference sequence). V was shortened by 1 base and J by 11 bases, with 11 bases between the two germline ends. CDR3 length equals 11 residues. CDR3 amino acids: CAWSEGGRAFF. CDR3 sequence (DNA): TGTGCCTGGAGTGAGGGGGGGAGGGCTTTCTTT.

The rearrangement uses TRBV11-3 and TRBJ2-1; tentative D call: TRBD2 (6 bases). The CDR3 contains 16 residues. The germline V and J ends were trimmed by 2 bases and 8 bases, with 19 bases remaining between them. Germline values: CDR1 SGHNT, CDR2 YENEEA. The CDR3 region is CASSLRGISPEDEQFF. CDR3 in DNA: TGTGCCAGCAGCTTACGGGGGATATCACCGGAGGATGAGCAGTTCTTC.

CDR3 in amino acids: CASSINVGVEQYF. The DNA of the CDR3 is TGTGCCAGTAGTATAAACGTTGGAGTCGAGCAGTACTTC. This chain connects TRBV19 to TRBJ2-7; D is unresolved. V lost 2 bases and J lost 6, with 11 bases in between. CDR1 is LNHDA, CDR2 SQIVND, per germline (reference sequence). This CDR3 is 13 amino acids long.

The chain recombines TRBV5-1 with TRBJ2-2, with D perhaps matching TRBD2 (6 bases). Trimming cost V 7 bases and J 0 bases, with 16 bases left between them. The germline V gene has CDR1 SGHRS and CDR2 YFSETQ. The CDR3 covers 16 residues. CDR3 sequence reads: CASQNSGLSNTGELFF. CDR3 in DNA: TGCGCCAGCCAGAACTCGGGACTTTCGAACACCGGGGAGCTGTTTTTT.

The V gene is TRBV18, the J gene TRBJ2-2; 8 bases line up with TRBD2. The CDR3 runs 15 residues. Germline values: CDR1 KGHSH, CDR2 LQKENI. V shed 5 bases and J 1 base; nucleotides not matched to a gene: 3. The CDR3 reads CASSETSENTGELFF. CDR3 DNA: TGTGCCAGCTCAGAGACTAGCGAGAACACCGGGGAGCTGTTTTTT.

The rearrangement joins TRBV5-4 to TRBJ2-5; 13 bases match TRBD2. The J segment lost 2 bases and the V segment lost 4 bases, leaving 2 bases of the junction unmatched. From germline, CDR1 is SGHNT and CDR2 YYREEE (reference sequence). The CDR3 sequence is 15 residues long. CDR3 sequence: CASSRGLAGQETQYF. In nucleotides, the CDR3 is TGTGCCAGCAGCCGGGGACTAGCGGGACAAGAGACCCAGTACTTC.

The chain recombines TRBV10-2 with TRBJ2-7; D remains ambiguous. Germline-derived CDR1 and CDR2 are WSHSY and SAAADI. The CDR3 covers 15 residues. V was clipped by 6 bases and J by 0 bases, with 15 bases between them. In DNA form, the CDR3 reads TGCGCCAGCAGGGCCGCATCCCCAAGCTCCTACGAGCAGTACTTC. This gives the protein CASRAASPSSYEQYF.

The chain recombines TRBV13 with TRBJ1-1, with 7 nucleotides matching TRBD1. The CDR3 is 17 residues long. Germline assignment: CDR1 PRHDT and CDR2 FYEKMQ (reference sequence). V lost 4 bases to trimming and J lost 8 bases; unmatched junction nucleotides: 19. The CDR3 here is CASSSLQGPPIRGEAFF. CDR3 bases: TGTGCCAGCAGCTCGTTACAGGGGCCACCTATCCGAGGGGAAGCTTTCTTT.

J is TRBJ2-7 and V is TRBV7-9; D gene unclear. CDR1 SEHNR and CDR2 FQNEAQ come from the germline V gene (reference sequence). The CDR3 consists of 11 residues. V was trimmed by 2 bases and J by 6 bases, leaving 5 bases between them. The CDR3 is CASSLYREQYF. As DNA, the CDR3 is TGTGCCAGCAGCTTATATCGCGAGCAGTACTTC.

The genes are TRBV10-3 and TRBJ2-1; no clear D. CDR1 and CDR2 (germline): ENHRY, SYGVKD. This CDR3 has 14 amino acids. Trimming took 2 bases from V and 7 from J, leaving 12 bases between them. CDR3 amino acids: CAISEHDIRNEQFF. The CDR3 coding sequence is TGTGCCATCAGTGAGCATGACATCCGTAATGAGCAGTTCTTC.

The chain combines TRBV9 with TRBJ2-1; 9 bases agree with TRBD1. The CDR3 has 17 amino acids. The germline V gene has CDR1 SGDLS and CDR2 YYNGEE. V was pared by 1 base and J by 10 bases, with 15 bases of the junction left unmatched. The CDR3 sequence: CASSVSSRDRVRGEQFF. As DNA, the CDR3 is TGTGCCAGCAGCGTAAGTTCTCGGGACAGGGTTCGAGGGGAGCAGTTCTTC.

This chain joins TRBV2 and TRBJ2-1, with a weak D call TRBD2 (6 bases). Germline-derived CDR1 and CDR2 are SNHLY and FYNNEI. The length of the CDR3 is 13 residues. The V and J ends lost 7 bases and 9 bases respectively, with 16 bases between them. CDR3 sequence reads: CASTGLATREQFF. CDR3 bases: TGTGCCAGCACTGGGCTAGCGACCCGTGAGCAGTTCTTC. The complete variable domain, with remaining parts taken from reference TRBV2 and TRBJ2-1, reads EPEVTQTPSHQVTQMGQEVILRCVPISNHLYFYWYRQILGQKVEFLVSFYNNEISEKSEIFDDQFSVERPDGSNFTLKIRSTKLEDSAMYFCASTGLATREQFFGPGTRLTVL.

J is TRBJ1-2 and V is TRBV5-1; 9 bases match TRBD1. The germline V gene encodes CDR1 SGHRS and CDR2 YFSETQ. This CDR3 is built from 14 residues. Trimming took 4 bases from V and 3 from J; bases not matched to a gene: 4. The CDR3 sequence is CASSADRGDYGYTF. The DNA for the CDR3 is TGCGCCAGCAGCGCGGACAGGGGCGACTATGGCTACACCTTC.